The 25 T cell receptor beta chains given below trace back to one sample, sequenced in a study of T-cell reconstitution after alpha-beta-depleted transplantation in children. Preparing the TCRbeta library involved the use of unique molecular identifiers. TCRdb re-called the PCR reads through MiXCR, storing one row per CDR3 protein. The profile shows approximately 240,000 distinct CDR3 sequences, around 9.7% of them singletons. Sequences were derived from PBMCs from the stem cell graft donor, sampled from the stem cell graft. Receptors originate from a human donor who donated a stem cell graft to a child with SCID.

This rearrangement joins TRBV6-1 to TRBJ2-5; D is uncertain. CDR3 length: 17 residues. Trimming removed 0 bases from V and 6 bases from J, with 20 bases in between. CDR1 is MNHNS and CDR2 is SASEGT in the germline V gene. The CDR3 DNA reads TGTGCCAGCAGTGAAGCACGCAGGCAGTCCTCTGGTCAGACCCAGTACTTC. Its translation: CASSEARRQSSGQTQYF.

This clonotype has a handful of counts. The V gene is TRBV20-1, the J gene TRBJ1-2; D gene ambiguous. CDR1 and CDR2 (germline): DFQATT, SNEGSKA (reference sequence). Trimming shortened V by 2 bases and J by 4 bases, and 14 bases separated the two germline ends. The CDR3 consists of 14 residues. The DNA of the CDR3 is TGCAGTGCTAGACCGCGGGTCAGGAGCTATGGCTACACCTTC. It specifies CSARPRVRSYGYTF.

The sample holds many counts of this clonotype. The rearrangement links TRBV24-1 to TRBJ2-3; D remains ambiguous. The CDR3 is 12 amino acids. CDR1 and CDR2 from the germline V gene are KGHDR and SFDVKD. The V end lost 4 bases, the J end lost 6 bases, and 7 bases lay between the germline ends. The chain's CDR3 is CATSDTMDTQYF. The CDR3, as DNA: TGTGCCACCAGTGACACGATGGATACGCAGTATTTT.

This clonotype was counted only a few times. The rearrangement uses TRBV6-7 and TRBJ2-5, with D perhaps TRBD1 or TRBD2 (6 bases each). TRBV6-7 is treated as an ORF (open reading frame) with a function not yet certain. This CDR3 is 15 amino acids long. Trimming left V 4 bases short and J 2 bases short, with 14 bases between. The CDR3 bases are TGTGCCAGCAGTTCCGGGGGACAACCGCAAGAGACCCAGTACTTC. Protein sequence: CASSSGGQPQETQYF.

This CDR3 is CASSQGAVNTEAFF. The CDR3 DNA reads TGTGCCAGCAGCCAGGGGGCGGTGAACACTGAAGCTTTCTTT. The rearrangement links TRBV12-3 or TRBV12-4 to TRBJ1-1; TRBD1 matches 8 bases. V lost 6 bases to trimming and J lost 0 bases; unmatched junction nucleotides: 3. The CDR3 runs to 14 residues.

V and J are TRBV18 and TRBJ2-3; 8 positions match TRBD2. The length of the CDR3 is 15 residues. The V gene end was trimmed by 3 bases and the J gene end by 4 bases; junction bases not matched to a gene: 6. Germline values: CDR1 KGHSH, CDR2 LQKENI. The CDR3: CASSPLGLDADTQYF. In DNA, the CDR3 is TGTGCCAGCTCACCGCTGGGACTAGACGCAGATACGCAGTATTTT.

Many counts were recorded for this clonotype. V gene TRBV5-1 combines with J gene TRBJ1-1; D is ambiguous. The CDR3 length is 19 residues. V lost 8 bases to trimming and J lost 5 bases, with 34 bases between them. The germline V gene has CDR1 SGHRS and CDR2 YFSETQ. CDR3 DNA: TGCGCCAGTCGCAGCCGGACCGGGCCCAGGAACTCTGGAAGGACTGAAGCTTTCTTT. This sequence encodes CASRSRTGPRNSGRTEAFF.

This clonotype was seen repeatedly, ten times or more. The rearrangement uses TRBV11-1 and TRBJ1-1, with no clear D. The germline V gene encodes CDR1 SGHAT and CDR2 FQDESV (reference sequence). V was cut by 5 bases and J by 2 bases, with 12 bases left in between. The length of the CDR3 is 14 residues. The CDR3 nucleotides read TGTGCCAGCAGCCCCTCTGGCAGAAACACTGAAGCTTTCTTT. Translation: CASSPSGRNTEAFF.

This clonotype was picked up many times. The chain employs TRBV5-1 and TRBJ2-5, with 10 positions matching TRBD2. CDR3 size: 16 residues. Germline V gene sequence: CDR1 SGHRS, CDR2 YFSETQ. With 2 bases clipped from V and 2 bases from J, the junction kept 6 bases outside the gene matches. The CDR3 DNA follows: TGCGCCAGCAGCTTCCTAGCGGGGGTGGGACAAGAGACCCAGTACTTC. Encoded protein: CASSFLAGVGQETQYF.

This clonotype was seen repeatedly, ten times or more. The chain uses TRBV15 and TRBJ2-1; TRBD1 matches at 8 bases. J gave up 0 bases and V 0 bases, and 13 bases lay outside the gene matches. CDR3 size: 20 residues. The germline CDR1 and CDR2 sequences are LNHNV and YYDKDF (reference sequence). CDR3 coding DNA: TGTGCCACCAGCAGAGATCTTCCCCTCAAACAGGGGGTCTCCTACAATGAGCAGTTCTTC. Protein product: CATSRDLPLKQGVSYNEQFF.

The sample holds many counts of this clonotype. This chain uses TRBV6-5 with TRBJ1-6; D perhaps matches TRBD1 (6 bases). V was cut by 0 bases and J by 6 bases, with 9 bases left in between. Germline CDR1 reads MNHEY; CDR2 reads SVGAGI. The CDR3 consists of 15 residues. CDR3 loop: CASSYSTGGNSPLHF. CDR3 coding DNA: TGTGCCAGCAGTTACTCGACAGGCGGTAATTCACCCCTCCACTTT.

This clonotype was recorded many times. This chain uses TRBV7-2 with TRBJ2-2; no reliable D call. Germline V CDR1 and CDR2: SGHTA, FQGNSA. V was shortened by 1 base and J by 6 bases, with 9 bases between the two germline ends. The CDR3 has 14 amino acids. The CDR3 coding sequence is TGTGCCAGCAGCTTAGTAAGAGGCGCCGGGGAGCTGTTTTTT. Protein sequence: CASSLVRGAGELFF.

This clonotype has a count of ten or more. The chain uses TRBV4-3 and TRBJ2-1; D is perhaps TRBD2 (7 bases). V was trimmed by 0 bases and J by 0 bases, leaving 15 bases between them. The CDR3 totals 18 residues. CDR1 is LGHNA and CDR2 is YSLEER in the germline V gene. DNA of the CDR3: TGCGCCAGCAGCCAAGATCTGGGGGGGGGCAGCTCCTACAATGAGCAGTTCTTC. This translates into CASSQDLGGGSSYNEQFF.

This clonotype appeared many times. This chain joins TRBV5-1 and TRBJ1-1; weak D call: TRBD1 (5 bases). The CDR3 consists of 16 residues. Trimming removed 0 bases at V and 2 bases at J, with 14 bases between. The germline gives CDR1 SGHRS, CDR2 YFSETQ. This CDR3 reads CASSLAGGTANTEAFF. The CDR3 DNA sequence: TGCGCCAGCAGCTTGGCCGGAGGGACGGCTAACACTGAAGCTTTCTTT.

On this clonotype itself: This may arise from a read error, as a much more abundant clone is one base away. The DNA for the CDR3 is TGTGCCAGAAGTTACTCGATTGTCGGCGGGGGCCGCACAGATACGCAGTATTTT. This encodes CARSYSIVGGGRTDTQYF. The V and J genes are TRBV6-5 and TRBJ2-3; weak D call: TRBD2 (7 bases). The CDR3 runs 18 residues. CDR1 MNHEY and CDR2 SVGAGI come from the germline V gene.

This clonotype was seen ten or more times. The J gene is TRBJ2-3, the V gene TRBV5-1; perhaps TRBD1 as D (5 bases). V was trimmed by 3 bases and J by 5 bases, leaving 10 bases between them. Germline CDR1 reads SGHRS; CDR2 reads YFSETQ. This CDR3 spans 13 amino acids. The CDR3 sequence: CASSSTAQDTQYF. The CDR3 region has the DNA TGCGCCAGCAGCTCGACAGCCCAAGATACGCAGTATTTT. Supplemented by reference TRBV5-1 and TRBJ2-3, the full variable domain reads KAGVTQTPRYLIKTRGQQVTLSCSPISGHRSVSWYQQTPGQGLQFLFEYFSETQRNKGNFPGRFSGRQFSNSRSEMNVSTLELGDSALYLCASSSTAQDTQYFGPGTRLTVL.

This clonotype has a count of ten or more. This chain joins TRBV5-1 and TRBJ2-1, with D unresolved. From germline, CDR1 is SGHRS and CDR2 YFSETQ. V was shortened by 0 bases and J by 2 bases, with 9 bases between the two germline ends. The CDR3 contains 15 residues. Here the CDR3 DNA reads TGCGCCAGCAGCTTGGCGGGTGAGCCCTACAATGAGCAGTTCTTC. This translates into CASSLAGEPYNEQFF.

This clonotype was seen repeatedly, ten times or more. The V call is TRBV7-7, the J call TRBJ2-3; D remains unclear. Germline CDR1 SSHAT, CDR2 FNYEAQ (reference sequence). The CDR3 totals 16 residues. V dropped 1 base and J dropped 0 bases, with 11 bases sitting between them. The CDR3 here is CASSLGGDPSTDTQYF. The CDR3 DNA reads as TGTGCCAGCAGCTTAGGTGGCGACCCAAGCACAGATACGCAGTATTTT.

This clonotype was seen at least ten times. V is TRBV18 and J is TRBJ2-7; D unclear. The V end lost 0 bases, the J end lost 5 bases, and 14 bases lay between the germline ends. The CDR3 has 15 residues. From germline, CDR1 is KGHSH and CDR2 LQKENI. CDR3 sequence: CASSPPSAGPNEQYF. CDR3 coding DNA: TGTGCCAGCTCACCACCGAGTGCCGGACCTAACGAGCAGTACTTC.

This clonotype was seen at least ten times. The V gene is TRBV6-2 or TRBV6-3, the J gene TRBJ2-5, with TRBD2 identical over 10 bases. Germline loops: CDR1 MNHEY, CDR2 SVGEGT. Trimming removed 2 bases from V and 0 bases from J; junction bases left unmatched: 3. This CDR3 is 16 amino acids long. CDR3 coding DNA: TGTGCCAGCAGTTACGGGCTAGCGGGGGACCAAGAGACCCAGTACTTC. Translation: CASSYGLAGDQETQYF.

This clonotype was seen many times. CDR3 region: CSARTAAPREQFF. The DNA for the CDR3 is TGCAGTGCTAGAACCGCTGCGCCTCGGGAGCAGTTCTTC. V usage is TRBV20-1 and J usage is TRBJ2-1; D is undetermined. Germline values: CDR1 DFQATT, CDR2 SNEGSKA (reference sequence). V was shortened by 2 bases and J by 10 bases, with 15 bases between the two germline ends. The CDR3 consists of 13 residues.

This clonotype was found many times. CDR3 sequence (DNA): TGTGCCAGCAGCTTAGTGGCCTTGGATGAAAAACTGTTTTTT. It yields the protein CASSLVALDEKLFF. The chain uses TRBV7-9 and TRBJ1-4; unclear D gene. Germline V gene sequence: CDR1 SEHNR, CDR2 FQNEAQ (reference sequence). The length of the CDR3 is 14 residues. Trimming removed 1 base at V and 6 bases at J, with 9 bases between.

This clonotype was counted ten times or more. The rearrangement joins TRBV3-1 to TRBJ2-7, with TRBD1 as a possible D gene (6 bases). The germline CDR1 and CDR2 sequences are LGHDT and YNNKEL (reference sequence). V lost 4 bases and J lost 2, with 12 bases in between. The CDR3 sequence is 14 residues long. The CDR3 here is CASSLGAGAYEQYF. CDR3 DNA sequence: TGTGCCAGCAGCCTAGGGGCAGGGGCCTACGAGCAGTACTTC.

This clonotype was picked up many times. V usage is TRBV20-1 and J usage is TRBJ1-5; no clear D gene. The CDR3 sequence is 15 residues long. The germline gives CDR1 DFQATT, CDR2 SNEGSKA (reference sequence). Trimming removed 1 base at V and 5 bases at J, with 15 bases between. Written as DNA, the CDR3 is TGCAGTGCTAGAGCGCGACCCCTGTCCTATCAGCCCCAGCATTTT. It is translated as CSARARPLSYQPQHF.

This clonotype was recorded at least ten times. The chain joins TRBV7-2 to TRBJ2-3; 11 positions match TRBD2. The junction had 15 bases not matched to a gene; V was cut back by 4 bases and J by 9 bases. This CDR3 spans 17 amino acids. Looked up from germline, CDR1 is SGHTA and CDR2 is FQGNSA. The CDR3 nucleotides are TGTGCCAGCAGCTCCCATAGCGGGGGGGCCTTTAGTTACACGCAGTATTTT. It translates to CASSSHSGGAFSYTQYF.